The 6 T cell receptor beta chains below were found in one sample sequenced in a study of blood T cell repertoires in COVID-19. Sequencing was performed with immunoSEQ multiplex PCR; in TCRdb, only in-frame clones are kept and a portion is missing. The sample lists over 150,000 clones, more than 80% occurring once. The sequenced material came from PBMCs or T cells enriched from blood (not recorded which). The receptors derive from a man aged 40-55 years who had recovered from COVID-19.

This clone appeared once. The CDR3, as DNA: TGCAGCGTTGAAGAACAACAGGGCTATGGCTACACCTTC. The encoded protein is CSVEEQQGYGYTF. V and J are TRBV29-1 and TRBJ1-2, with TRBD1 as a possible D gene (6 bases). V gave up 0 bases and J gave up 4 bases, with 9 bases separating them. CDR1 and CDR2 from the germline V gene are SQVTM and ANQGSEA. CDR3 length: 13 residues.

V gene TRBV3-1 (or the pseudogene TRBV3-2) combines with J gene TRBJ1-2; 7 bases match TRBD1. The CDR3 is made up of 16 amino acids. CDR1 is LGHDT and CDR2 is YNNKEL in the germline V gene (reference sequence). V was clipped by 1 base and J by 2 bases; unmatched bases: 7. The CDR3 loop reads CASSQGDSIANYGYTF. The CDR3 bases are TGTGCCAGCAGCCAAGGGGACAGCATAGCGAACTATGGCTACACCTTC.

This chain links TRBV6-1 with TRBJ1-3; 7 nucleotides match TRBD1. With 0 bases clipped from V and 1 base from J, the junction kept 12 bases outside the gene matches. The CDR3 sequence is 19 residues long. Germline V CDR1 and CDR2: MNHNS, SASEGT. The CDR3 nucleotides are TGTGCCAGCAGTGAAGCGCTTCTGGGGACAGTTGGTTCTGGAAACACCATATATTTT. It translates to CASSEALLGTVGSGNTIYF.

The chain carries TRBV19 and TRBJ1-6, with a tentative D call TRBD1 (5 bases). The CDR3 consists of 14 residues. Germline values: CDR1 LNHDA, CDR2 SQIVND (reference sequence). The V end lost 3 bases, the J end lost 10 bases, and 13 bases lay between the germline ends. The CDR3: CASSILDISSPLHF. The CDR3 DNA follows: TGTGCCAGTAGTATTCTGGACATCTCCTCACCCCTCCACTTT.

The chain uses TRBV7-9 and TRBJ2-7; 7 bases line up with TRBD1. Germline assignment: CDR1 SEHNR and CDR2 FQNEAQ (reference sequence). The CDR3 spans 16 residues. Unmatched junction bases numbered 11, after V lost 5 bases and J lost 1 base. The CDR3 is CASSGPGTDLSYEQYF. The CDR3 DNA is TGTGCCAGCAGCGGACCCGGGACAGATCTTTCCTACGAGCAGTACTTC. The full variable domain, completed using reference TRBV7-9 and TRBJ2-7, is DTGVSQNPRHKITKRGQNVTFRCDPISEHNRLYWYRQTLGQGPEFLTYFQNEAQLEKSRLLSDRFSAERPKGSFSTLEIQRTEQGDSAMYLCASSGPGTDLSYEQYFGPGTRLTVT.

Details on this clone: At one of its ends the junction is not consistent with the germline gene, which may arise from a read error. The V gene is TRBV7-7, the J gene TRBJ2-7; 9 nucleotides line up with TRBD1. The germline V gene encodes CDR1 SSHAT and CDR2 FNYEAQ (reference sequence). The CDR3 is 15 amino acids. The DNA of the CDR3 is TGTGCTAGCAGCCTAAACCTGCCGGGACAGGGAAAACAGTACTTC. It encodes CASSLNLPGQGKQYF.